This passage covers 32 T cell receptor beta chains from one sample sequenced in a study of CXCR3-negative and CXCR3-positive naive CD8 T cells. 5' RACE with UMI labels generated the TRB cDNA libraries. Reanalyzing the 5' RACE reads, TCRdb keeps one entry per CDR3 protein, without DNA. Recorded for this sample: tens of thousands of distinct CDR3 sequences. The specimen sequenced was naive CXCR3- CD8+ T cells from blood. Documented subset: CD45RO-CCR7+CD27+CD95- naive CD8+ T cells lacking CXCR3 (TNR3-). The receptors originated from a human donor in good health. Some clones in this sample may be carry-over from other donors' samples.

The chain links TRBV7-3 to TRBJ2-1; TCRdb's D call of TRBD2 is untestable without DNA. Germline assignment: CDR1 SGHTA and CDR2 FQGTGA. This CDR3 is built from 16 residues. The CDR3 loop reads CASSLSASASYNEQFF. Together with reference TRBV7-3 and TRBJ2-1, the CDR3 gives the full variable domain: GAGVSQTPSNKVTEKGKYVELRCDPISGHTALYWYRQSLGQGPEFLIYFQGTGAADDSGLPNDRFFAVRPEGSVSTLKIQRTERGDSAVYLCASSLSASASYNEQFFGPGTRLTVL.

V gene TRBV28 combines with J gene TRBJ2-5; TCRdb's D call of TRBD2 is untestable without DNA. This CDR3 is built from 15 residues. The V gene's germline CDR1 is MDHEN and CDR2 SYDVKM. The CDR3 is CASSPWGGAKETQYF.

The chain combines TRBV29-1 with TRBJ1-2; TCRdb's D call, TRBD1, is unchecked because there is no DNA. This CDR3 has 13 residues. Germline CDR1 SQVTM, CDR2 ANQGSEA. CDR3 in amino acids: CSGRQITDYGYTF.

This rearrangement joins TRBV29-1 to TRBJ2-1; the D call from TCRdb, TRBD1, cannot be confirmed without DNA. CDR1 is SQVTM and CDR2 is ANQGSEA in the germline V gene. The CDR3 is made up of 14 amino acids. The chain's CDR3 is CSAPPGQGSNEQFF.

The gene calls are TRBV20-1 and TRBJ1-2; TCRdb indicates TRBD1, and absent DNA this call remains unverified. The CDR3 is 15 amino acids. The germline CDR1 and CDR2 sequences are DFQATT and SNEGSKA (reference sequence). This chain's CDR3 is CSARSGGREDYGYTF.

The rearrangement joins TRBV9 to TRBJ2-5; TCRdb returns TRBD2, unconfirmable since there is no DNA. Germline V gene sequence: CDR1 SGDLS, CDR2 YYNGEE. The CDR3 spans 15 residues. CDR3 residues: CASSTKDSGQETQYF.

This sequence joins TRBV5-1 and TRBJ2-7. This CDR3 has 13 amino acids. Germline loops: CDR1 SGHRS, CDR2 YFSETQ. The CDR3 sequence: CASSLVSFDEQYF. The complete variable domain, with remaining parts taken from reference TRBV5-1 and TRBJ2-7, reads KAGVTQTPRYLIKTRGQQVTLSCSPISGHRSVSWYQQTPGQGLQFLFEYFSETQRNKGNFPGRFSGRQFSNSRSEMNVSTLELGDSALYLCASSLVSFDEQYFGPGTRLTVT.

The rearrangement joins TRBV6-1 to TRBJ2-1. CDR1 and CDR2 (germline): MNHNS, SASEGT. The length of the CDR3 is 13 residues. CDR3 protein: CASSADGYNEQFF.

The chain employs TRBV7-6 and TRBJ2-1; as DNA is missing, the TRBD1 call by TCRdb cannot be tested. The CDR3 runs 15 residues. CDR1 and CDR2 (germline): SGHVS, FNYEAQ. The CDR3 here is CASSFRTGVYNEQFF.

This clonotype is medium-sized (0.01 to 0.1%) by frequency. CDR3 region: CASSLGLSYEQYF. This chain connects TRBV7-6 to TRBJ2-7; the TRBD2 assignment by TCRdb is unverifiable without DNA. The CDR3 has 13 amino acids. Germline CDR1 is SGHVS and CDR2 is FNYEAQ.

V gene TRBV29-1 combines with J gene TRBJ2-7; the D gene TCRdb calls, TRBD1, cannot be checked with no DNA. The CDR3 consists of 13 residues. Germline assignment: CDR1 SQVTM and CDR2 ANQGSEA. CDR3 sequence: CSVAPGQGNEQYF.

V usage is TRBV5-1 and J usage is TRBJ2-7. CDR3 length: 13 residues. The germline V gene encodes CDR1 SGHRS and CDR2 YFSETQ. CDR3 amino acids: CASSSTGPNEQYF. Variable domain in full (rest from reference TRBV5-1 and TRBJ2-7): KAGVTQTPRYLIKTRGQQVTLSCSPISGHRSVSWYQQTPGQGLQFLFEYFSETQRNKGNFPGRFSGRQFSNSRSEMNVSTLELGDSALYLCASSSTGPNEQYFGPGTRLTVT.

The J gene is TRBJ2-1, the V gene TRBV19; TCRdb reports TRBD1, a call that lacks DNA to check it against. The CDR3 loop spans 12 amino acids. The germline V gene has CDR1 LNHDA and CDR2 SQIVND (reference sequence). The CDR3 here is CASSIPRNEQFF.

The CDR3 loop is CASSYAIGAYEQYF. This chain uses TRBV6-2 or TRBV6-3 with TRBJ2-7. CDR1 and CDR2 (germline): MNHEY, SVGEGT. The CDR3 extends over 14 amino acids.

V gene TRBV4-1 combines with J gene TRBJ1-1; TCRdb returns TRBD1, unconfirmable since there is no DNA. The CDR3 has 14 amino acids. Germline V gene data show CDR1 as MGHRA and CDR2 as YSYEKL. The CDR3: CASSQVPPNTEAFF.

The rearrangement links TRBV28 to TRBJ2-1; the D call of TRBD1 rests on TCRdb alone, since no DNA is present to check it. The CDR3 totals 15 residues. Looked up from germline, CDR1 is MDHEN and CDR2 is SYDVKM. CDR3 sequence: CASSLSRQPRVYRFF.

The rearrangement joins TRBV15 to TRBJ2-7; TCRdb's D gene call, TRBD2, goes unchecked for lack of DNA. This CDR3 has 16 amino acids. Per germline, CDR1 LNHNV and CDR2 YYDKDF (reference sequence). CDR3 sequence: CATSRGARGGLDEQYF.

This chain joins TRBV7-2 and TRBJ2-7; TCRdb outputs TRBD2, but without DNA this stays unchecked. This CDR3 is built from 11 residues. Looked up from germline, CDR1 is SGHTA and CDR2 is FQGNSA. The CDR3 here is CASGEGYEQYF.

V gene TRBV12-3 or TRBV12-4 combines with J gene TRBJ2-7; checking the TCRdb D call of TRBD2 is not possible without DNA. The CDR3 spans 16 residues. The chain's CDR3 is CASSFVGLARAYEQHF.

This chain links TRBV12-3 or TRBV12-4 with TRBJ2-7; no DNA is available, so the TRBD1 call from TCRdb remains unchecked. This CDR3 is 15 amino acids long. The chain's CDR3 is CASSFYRVASYEQYF.

This chain connects TRBV18 to TRBJ2-1; the D call from TCRdb, TRBD2, cannot be confirmed without DNA. The CDR3 consists of 16 residues. Germline CDR1 is KGHSH and CDR2 is LQKENI. Here the CDR3 reads CASSPPLTSPFDEQFF.

This chain uses TRBV25-1 with TRBJ2-1; TCRdb selects TRBD2, and the lack of DNA leaves this call unchecked. The CDR3 has 21 amino acids. CDR1 and CDR2 from the germline V gene are MGHDK and SYGVNS. This CDR3 is CASSEFTWTSGSLYPYNEQFF.

The chain employs TRBV7-9 and TRBJ2-1; TCRdb reports TRBD2, a call that lacks DNA to check it against. This CDR3 is built from 14 residues. CDR1 is SEHNR, CDR2 FQNEAQ, per germline (reference sequence). The CDR3 is CASSRTSAGNEQFF. Full variable domain (remainder filled in from reference TRBV7-9 and TRBJ2-1): DTGVSQNPRHKITKRGQNVTFRCDPISEHNRLYWYRQTLGQGPEFLTYFQNEAQLEKSRLLSDRFSAERPKGSFSTLEIQRTEQGDSAMYLCASSRTSAGNEQFFGPGTRLTVL.

This chain links TRBV28 with TRBJ2-7; the D call from TCRdb, TRBD1, cannot be confirmed without DNA. Germline V lookup: CDR1 MDHEN, CDR2 SYDVKM. CDR3 size: 16 residues. The CDR3 here is CASSIPTNRVSYEQYF. The full variable domain, in which reference TRBV28 and TRBJ2-7 provide the parts outside the CDR3, is DVKVTQSSRYLVKRTGEKVFLECVQDMDHENMFWYRQDPGLGLRLIYFSYDVKMKEKGDIPEGYSVSREKKERFSLILESASTNQTSMYLCASSIPTNRVSYEQYFGPGTRLTVT.

This chain connects TRBV7-9 to TRBJ2-7; TCRdb lists TRBD1, though no DNA is available to test this call. Germline loops: CDR1 SEHNR, CDR2 FQNEAQ (reference sequence). This CDR3 region has 15 residues. The chain's CDR3 is CASSLYDRADYEQYF.

This chain uses TRBV10-3 with TRBJ2-2; the D call from TCRdb, TRBD1, cannot be confirmed without DNA. CDR1 is ENHRY and CDR2 is SYGVKD in the germline V gene. This CDR3 region has 12 residues. CDR3 sequence reads: CAVTGGSGELFF.

V is TRBV6-5 and J is TRBJ2-3; TCRdb lists TRBD2, though no DNA is available to test this call. Germline loops: CDR1 MNHEY, CDR2 SVGAGI. This CDR3 spans 16 amino acids. The CDR3 protein is CASSYRTREVPDTQYF.

The chain couples TRBV7-7 to TRBJ2-1; TCRdb proposes TRBD1, but this gene call is untestable without DNA. Germline CDR1 and CDR2: SSHAT and FNYEAQ (reference sequence). The CDR3 length is 15 residues. CDR3 sequence reads: CASSSRAGVLNEQFF.

The gene calls are TRBV29-1 and TRBJ2-7; TCRdb's D call of TRBD1 is untestable without DNA. CDR3 length: 12 residues. CDR1 and CDR2 from the germline V gene are SQVTM and ANQGSEA. CDR3 amino acids: CSVDPGQGEQYF.

The CDR3 spells CSVEVADFNEQFF. The J gene is TRBJ2-1, the V gene TRBV29-1; TCRdb designates TRBD2, a call that cannot be tested without DNA. Germline CDR1 reads SQVTM; CDR2 reads ANQGSEA. This CDR3 region has 13 residues.

J is TRBJ2-5 and V is TRBV3-1. CDR3 size: 11 residues. The germline V gene has CDR1 LGHDT and CDR2 YNNKEL (reference sequence). CDR3 in amino acids: CASSQDETQYF.

By frequency, this clonotype is medium-sized. This sequence joins TRBV4-3 and TRBJ1-6; TCRdb names TRBD1, which stays unverified in the absence of DNA. Germline-derived CDR1 and CDR2 are LGHNA and YSLEER. The CDR3 has 15 residues. CDR3 region: CASSRDRASGSPLHF.